The entry below describes one T cell receptor (beta chain). No cognate antigen has been identified for it. No base quality values were provided; no much bigger clone lies one nucleotide off. The data were obtained in a study of cytomegalovirus exposure and HLA in healthy donors (dated 2017 in TCRdb). For context, the study as a whole: An earlier analysis of roughly 500 of the donors reported 250 to 350 Gb of sequence data and approximately 110 million unique TCR beta sequences from about 180 million T cells. Approximately 300 gigabases of sequencing data and around 85 million unique TCR sequences made up an early release that covered around 640 HLA-typed donors. Of the roughly 400 genotyped donors, 75% to 85% were placed in the genetic ancestry cluster associated with self-reported Caucasian donors. The study aimed to test whether cataloging public T cell receptors could reveal signatures of past pathogen exposure. The study profiled the T cell repertoires of 500 to 800 subjects by immunosequencing and related them to cytomegalovirus serostatus. Besides the first cohort of some 670 subjects, a separate validation cohort made up of roughly 120 different subjects was used. High-throughput TCR immunosequencing, statistical association of individual TCRs with disease status, and machine learning were combined to predict cytomegalovirus infection status. To study patterns of TCR occurrence, a later analysis re-analyzed previously published TCR beta repertoires from hundreds of donors and added high-resolution HLA genotyping. In the later analysis, no new phenotypic data were used to find candidate immune exposures; instead, reliance was placed on TCR beta sequences and their occurrence across donors. In an earlier analysis of a few hundred of the donors, high-throughput TCR beta sequencing was used to judge whether each TCR beta V gene segment behaved as functional or pseudogenic. Alongside the repertoire data, information on donor age, sex, ethnicity and CMV serostatus was compiled. Genome-wide SNP genotypes for about 55% of the 666 donors were used in a later genetic analysis, which treated that subset as a discovery cohort. All discovery cohort repertoires had been generated on a single sequencing platform. HLA typing covered class I and class II loci at four-digit resolution. The number of donors typed differed by locus, with roughly 620-640 for A, B, C, DRB1 and DQB1, around 560 for DQA1, over 600 for DPA1, and around 430 for DPB1. A handful of DR-DQ haplotypes were treated as single units for association and clustering because of strong linkage in the cohort. Across some 400 genotyped donors of the cohort, an average of about 200,000 unique TCR beta nucleotide sequences per donor were sequenced, and roughly 20% of those sequences were non-productive.

Overall study outcomes, separate from this receptor: Most TCR sequences were observed very rarely across donors, whereas some public TCRs were present in many individuals. An association between a missense DCLRE1C variant and V-gene and J-gene trimming of TCR beta chains was found in a later genetic analysis and replicated in an independent cohort. A later analysis associated about 16,000 TCR beta sequences with specific HLA alleles at a false discovery rate of 0.05. A further reported finding was that TCR beta sequences accurately predicted the HLA-A and HLA-B alleles for most subjects in the first cohort. Compared with equally common non-associated chains, HLA-associated TCR beta chains in a later analysis were more clonally expanded and had lower generation probabilities. The cohort was sequenced for TCR beta chains only, and without alpha or paired-chain data the features that could be detected were limited. Most CMV-associated TCR beta chains appeared to be HLA-restricted in a later analysis, and the HLA associations seemed to be driven largely by CMV exposure. In both the original and validation cohorts, the classifier was reported to diagnose cytomegalovirus status with high specificity and sensitivity. It was suggested by the authors that the approach could potentially be generalized to other disease states and immunological phenotypes. Sequencing depth was assumed to be roughly uniform across donors in the presence/absence analyses, though that assumption may not hold. A group of highly shared sequence variants was considered likely to be a technical artifact of the sequencing pipeline. In a later analysis, several top co-occurrence clusters were reported to appear linked to parvovirus B19, influenza, CMV and Epstein-Barr virus. In vitro tests confirmed that a few of the cytomegalovirus-associated TCR beta chains recognize cytomegalovirus antigens. Strong co-occurrence of HLA alleles, especially DR and DQ, made assigning TCR associations to individual alleles difficult. The study listed 150 to 200 TCR beta chains as associated with cytomegalovirus. The earlier analysis of some 540 of the donors excluded 15 to 20 rarely observed V segments, including chromosome 9 orphons, because counts were too low. Correlated functional status among segregating V segments might be attributable to linkage disequilibrium, but an unknown experimental factor could not be ruled out. Immune exposure information for the cohort was limited to CMV serostatus. In a later analysis, the rate of TCR association differed among HLA loci, with DRB1 alleles having the most associated TCRs and HLA-C alleles having the fewest. An earlier analysis of several hundred of the donors showed that most TCR beta V segments appeared in productive rearrangements either about 87% or about 30% of the time, which broadly matched IMGT annotations. Because HLA typing was unavailable for some donors at each locus, only the typed subset was used in association tests. Compared with the 666-donor mean, donors in an Asian-associated ancestry cluster had fewer N-insertions in productive TCRs, according to a later genetic analysis.

Library prep was done by the immunoSEQ multiplex PCR assay. A mixture of 60 forward primers for TCR Vbeta segments and 13 reverse primers for TCR Jbeta segments was used in the multiplex PCR. Amplification of the CDR3 region of rearranged TCR beta genes was performed with a multiplex PCR assay on genomic DNA. The Illumina HiSeq System was used to sequence the amplified TCR beta libraries as 87-base-pair reads. The authors processed their data as follows. A later analysis counted 65 million to 90 million unique TCR beta chains across the 600 to 850 repertoires, and around 9.9 million of these chains were shared by at least two donors. A nearest-neighbor algorithm error-corrected the raw reads and collapsed the reads into unique sequences, merging closely related sequences to remove PCR and sequencing errors. CDR3 sequences were aligned to IMGT reference sequences to assign V, D and J gene segments. For a sequence to be retained, at least a six-nucleotide match to both a V gene segment and a J gene segment was required. A rearrangement counted as productive if the CDR3 had no stop codons and remained in frame with V and J, and every other rearrangement counted as non-productive. CDR3 was defined by IMGT convention, running from the second conserved V-encoded cysteine to the conserved J-encoded phenylalanine. The earlier analysis of fewer than 750 of the donors excluded sequences that lacked an unambiguous match to a single V gene segment. In an earlier analysis of a few hundred of the donors, V segments were called functional above 56.7% productive rearrangements and were called segregating when the between-donor standard deviation exceeded 5%. A statistical classification framework was built to diagnose cytomegalovirus status from the catalog of TCR beta chain sequences. In a later analysis, V and J genes were assigned by comparing TCR nucleotide sequences against IMGT/GENE-DB human TR gene sequences. The TCRdist pipeline was used in a later analysis to assign CDR3 sequences and most-parsimonious VDJ recombination scenarios. In a later analysis, each TCR beta chain was defined by its CDR3 amino acid sequence together with its V-gene family, and reads lacking a unique V-gene family were excluded. To address suspected cross-contamination and a sequencing artifact, a later analysis removed approximately 600 highly shared, low-generation-probability nucleotide sequences. In a later analysis, a clonal expansion index for each public chain was calculated from normalized within-repertoire ranks of inferred template counts. A later analysis computed generation probabilities with a VDJ recombination model fitted to out-of-frame rearrangements, and checked the results against IGoR. Hypergeometric tests were used in a later analysis to score TCR-TCR, TCR-HLA and TCR-CMV co-occurrence, with a repertoire-size bias correction applied to the TCR pairs. A later analysis estimated false discovery rates by permuting HLA or CMV assignments 20 times. A later analysis grouped co-occurring TCRs with DBSCAN, adding TCRdist sequence similarity when clustering within HLA-allele-positive subsets. For co-occurrence clustering, repertoires with fewer than 30,000 or more than 120,000 public chains were excluded, along with about five repertoires with anomalous nucleotide sharing. TCRdb stores this immuneACCESS table with in-frame sequences only. Part of the clones is absent; in the studies checked, under half of the shortfall reflects unresolved V genes, and no reason is known for the rest. V and J calls and clone size follow that table, whereas D and trimming were derived from the DNA. The sample yields approximately 100,000 clones; 75% to 85% were counted once. The ten largest clones take up 1.5% to 2% of the sample.

The cohort consisted of 670 or so healthy bone marrow donors. All cohort members were sampled while nominally healthy, although unrecorded immune exposures were likely present. The donor tested CMV seronegative, placing the donor among the approximately 360 seronegative members of the cohort. Every donor gave a peripheral blood sample, and the peripheral blood mononuclear cells from that sample were used for TCR beta sequencing. The Qiagen DNeasy Blood Extraction Kit was used to extract genomic DNA from the blood cell samples. Sequences were obtained from PBMCs. The origin of this receptor is a man aged 45 to 65 in good health and CMV-seronegative.

In nucleotides, the sequence is TGTGCCAGCAGCTTAGTGCGGGGGGTAGAGGATACGCAGTATTTT. It translates to CASSLVRGVEDTQYF. This sequence uses TRBV7-6 and TRBJ2-3; 8 nucleotides in the junction match TRBD2. After removal of 1 base from V and 6 bases from J, the junction retains 6 bases not matched to a gene. The CDR3 sequence holds 15 residues, the cysteine and phenylalanine included. The sequence is cut down to CDR3 DNA, 45 bases in frame from base 1. Reading the germline V gene gives CDR1 SGHVS and CDR2 FNYEAQ.